Detailed here is one TCR beta chain. This clonotype is judged medium-sized (0.01 to 0.1%). The target of this receptor is not known. Per-base quality was not reported, and no clone a single base away is much larger than it. Using a mixed TRB-A/B primer pool, multiplex touch-down PCR amplified rearranged TRB sequences covering the V, D and J segments. Illumina adapters and sample indices were attached to the amplicons in two consecutive PCR reactions using Phusion HS II polymerase. The amplicons were purified from gel with the NucleoSpin Gel and PCR Clean-up kit and then assessed with Qubit and an Agilent 2100 Bioanalyzer. Sequencing of libraries was carried out on an Illumina MiSeq in 600-cycle, single-indexed, paired-end runs. In the paper's pipeline: MiXCR versions 2.12 and 3.0.5 were used to process TRB sequences. Each unique CDR3 nucleotide sequence was treated as one clone, and only productive sequences with two or more reads were kept. The repertoire metrics were Shannon diversity, evenness, clonality (calculated as one minus evenness), and diversity profiles parameterized by alpha from 0 to 5. The IGoR algorithm was used to calculate generation probabilities of clones in the paired pre- and post-chemotherapy samples. TCRdb took the public reads, trimmed them with fastp at Q25, ran MiXCR for clone calling and kept in-frame beta chains. Every distinct CDR3 protein forms one entry, paired with its most common genes and DNA. The V and J calls, along with clone size, are taken from TCRdb and not from the paper's own processing. This sample holds over 2,500 distinct CDR3 sequences; roughly a quarter were observed only once. Together, the top ten hold roughly 5% of the sample.

TCR beta rearrangements were amplified from genomic DNA isolated from peripheral blood, not from sorted cells or RNA. This sample is part of a study of T cell repertoires in aging, cancer and after chemotherapy (dated by TCRdb to between 2018 and 2021). Background on the whole study: Six donor age groups were covered, ranging from 30 or younger up to 70 or older, and each group contained at least three individuals. In the solid tumor group, the paired samples taken before and after chemotherapy came from patients with brain tumors (glioblastoma) who were receiving therapy based on temozolomide. Roughly 9 million TCR reads were contained in the full dataset. The cohort comprised 220 or so cancer patients, 90 to 94 with hematological and fewer than 140 with solid cancers, plus 95 healthy donors as a reference group. Peripheral blood TCR beta repertoires from healthy donors and cancer patients were profiled to examine immunoaging and T cell reconstitution after chemotherapy. The full study reports these points: In healthy donors, the decline in TCR diversity with age was mainly explained by loss of richness, whereas in cancer patients loss of evenness was also found to contribute. According to the authors, the repertoire data do not permit conclusions about immunological memory after chemotherapy. Untreated patients with hematological or solid cancers showed significantly lower blood TCR diversity and higher clonality than age-matched healthy donors. In both cancer cohorts, median generation probability rose over the chemotherapy interval, which suggests that the repertoire was reconstituted through rebound thymic output.

The sequence came from a human donor with a solid tumor. Input material: blood.

The CDR3 reads as follows: CASSLENYGYTF. The DNA reads as follows: TGTGCCAGCAGCTTGGAGAACTATGGCTACACCTTC. The rearranged chain carries TRBV5-4 and TRBJ1-2, with the D segment identity uncertain. Including the terminal cysteine and phenylalanine, the CDR3 comprises 12 residues. Only CDR3 DNA is held: 36 bases, read in frame from base 1. V loses 0 bases of germline sequence and J loses 2 bases, and the interval between the two ends is 2 bases. CDR1 and CDR2, looked up from the germline V gene (reference sequence), are SGHNT and YYREEE.